The rows below give T cell receptor beta chains drawn from one sample of a study of blood T cells in healthy people across ages. Using its own MiXCR run on the 5' RACE reads, TCRdb lists one record per CDR3 protein. The repertoire holds fewer than 900,000 distinct CDR3 sequences, roughly 34% seen once, with 10% to 15% in the top ten. Source material: blood. All receptors come from a man aged 18-30 years in good health. The conserved cysteine and the conserved F or W are not part of the CDR3 here.

TRBV7-2,TRBJ1-2,ASSPLGGPAGGYT
TRBV20-1,TRBJ2-1,SASSGGGRYNEQF
TRBV7-2,TRBJ2-3,ASSPSHNTQY
TRBV2,TRBJ2-5,ASSEPGQGKETQY
TRBV7-3,TRBJ2-1,ASSLGGGSNNEQF
TRBV20-1,TRBJ1-2,SALPQRTLYGYT
TRBV7-7,TRBJ2-7,ASSPGTGRYNEQY
TRBV12-3/TRBV12-4,TRBJ2-2,ASSSYSTGELF
TRBV7-2,TRBJ2-1,ASSKMAGSSYNEQF
TRBV20-1,TRBJ2-3,SARSGKVPDTQY
TRBV28,TRBJ2-3,ASSPFPSGGDTDTQY
TRBV12-3/TRBV12-4,TRBJ1-5,ASSHGGGRNQPQH
TRBV20-1,TRBJ2-1,SASRGYGTGLNNEQF
TRBV6-5,TRBJ2-5,ASSYPGSGGINLPTQETQY
TRBV6-2/TRBV6-3,-,ASTPGLSYNEQY
TRBV7-9,TRBJ1-5,ASSLEGRQGFNQPQH
TRBV30,TRBJ1-4,AWSVGLGEKLF
TRBV27,TRBJ2-1,ASSLFPSGFYNEQF
TRBV7-6,TRBJ2-3,ASSLIGGGPSTDTQY
TRBV4-1,TRBJ2-1,ASSQEGAGSVNEQF
TRBV20-1,TRBJ2-6,SARTPGAELT
TRBV7-2,TRBJ2-3,ASSLGLAAQY
TRBV3-1,TRBJ1-1,ASSPTGGEGAF
TRBV13,TRBJ2-1,ASTLGPTAEETQF
TRBV20-1,TRBJ2-2,SARGPVDRGTGELF
TRBV20-1,TRBJ2-1,SAREDSGGYNEQF
TRBV9,TRBJ2-3,ASSFRDGNTDTQY
TRBV27,TRBJ1-4,ASGTQGWYEKLF
TRBV12-3/TRBV12-4,TRBJ2-7,ASSPDRGTIDYEQY
TRBV20-1,TRBJ2-3,SARTSANTDTQY
TRBV4-3,TRBJ1-2,ASSQGGQGFGGYT
TRBV25-1,TRBJ2-5,ASRTGTYNEQY
TRBV7-2,TRBJ1-4,ASSSNSLSEKLF
TRBV20-1,TRBJ1-3,SAKGTGIMGY
TRBV4-1,TRBJ1-5,ASSQDRALHQPQH
TRBV7-9,TRBJ2-3,ASSAASGTDTQY
TRBV2,TRBJ1-5,ASNMGSSNQPQH
TRBV10-3,TRBJ2-1,AISTSGGSYNEQF
TRBV20-1,TRBJ1-4,SARPTAQGSREKLF
TRBV7-2,TRBJ2-4,ASSYYRGAKNIQY
TRBV11-2,TRBJ2-1,ASRKVLYNEQF
TRBV7-2,TRBJ2-3,ASSLEARTDTQY
TRBV25-1,TRBJ1-3,ASSEVRGDGNTIY
TRBV20-1,TRBJ2-5,SARVRVSGIYQETQY
TRBV29-1,TRBJ1-3,SVELQGNTIY
TRBV5-1,TRBJ2-5,ASYPTGKETQY
TRBV12-3/TRBV12-4,TRBJ2-1,ASSLAMGGRGKGSSYNGQF
TRBV6-2/TRBV6-3,TRBJ2-3,ASRKAGVSTDTQY
TRBV20-1,TRBJ2-5,SARERGGGETQY
TRBV27,TRBJ2-4,ASSLGGGPINIQY
TRBV12-3/TRBV12-4,TRBJ2-1,ASSLDRVTRKVF